The sequence of this T cell receptor (beta chain) was determined in a study of blood T cell repertoires in COVID-19. Looking at the study overall: Samples of COVID-19 (acute and convalescent) were obtained from the United States, Italy and Spain. From T cells, B-cell-depleted T cells, or PBMCs came the material, which was cDNA or gDNA.

In the original workflow: Nucleated cell counts were estimated from reference gene primer amplification. Repertoires were generated with immunoSEQ multiplex PCR, while TCRdb's copy carries only in-frame clones and drops some. That table is the source of V, J and clone size, and D and trimming were worked out from the DNA. The sample lists approximately 170,000 clones, about 86% seen once, with 11% in the top ten. CDR1 SGHRS and CDR2 YFSETQ come from the germline V gene. The CDR3 contains 15 residues. The junction had 12 bases not matched to a gene; V was cut back by 4 bases and J by 6 bases. This clonotype was obtained from a man in his 70s with active or convalescent COVID-19. The sample consisted of peripheral blood. This sequence joins TRBV5-1 and TRBJ2-7, with 8 nucleotides matching TRBD1. CDR3 in amino acids: CASSLDVRGLGEQYF. The CDR3 DNA reads TGCGCCAGCAGCCTCGACGTCAGGGGGCTGGGCGAGCAGTACTTC.